This is a list of T cell receptor beta chains from one sample in a study of blood T cell repertoires in COVID-19. TCRdb keeps only in-frame clones here, not all; method: immunoSEQ multiplex PCR. The sample contains 150,000 to 200,000 clones, approximately 88% of which appear only once. The sequenced sample consisted of peripheral blood. These receptors were taken from a woman aged 25-40 years with acute or convalescent COVID-19. Both conserved end residues are part of each CDR3. The order of the fields is V gene, clone size, D gene, J gene, CDR3 protein, CDR3 DNA. The D gene is left open where the match is weak. Clone size, where shown, is once, few, many, or a class for clones that have expanded.

>TRBV5-1|-|TRBD1|TRBJ1-4
CASSLGPQGGEKLFF
TGCGCCAGCAGCTTGGGTCCCCAGGGGGGTGAAAAACTGTTTTTT
>TRBV28|-|TRBD2|TRBJ2-7
CASSRWREAGEQYF
TGTGCCAGCAGTCGGTGGCGGGAGGCCGGCGAGCAGTACTTC
>TRBV2|-|TRBD1|TRBJ1-5
CASRGTGYQPQHF
TGTGCCAGCAGGGGGACAGGGTATCAGCCCCAGCATTTT
>TRBV4-1|-|-|TRBJ1-2
CASSQGETRANYGYTF
TGCGCCAGCAGCCAAGGGGAGACGCGGGCTAACTATGGCTACACCTTC
>TRBV2|-|-|TRBJ1-6
CASGGDNSPLHF
TGTGCCAGCGGGGGGGATAATTCACCCCTCCACTTT
>TRBV5-1|-|-|TRBJ1-1
CASRREPNTNTEAFF
TGCGCCAGCAGGAGGGAACCTAACACTAACACTGAAGCTTTCTTT
>TRBV20-1|-|-|TRBJ2-5
CSAAGRETQYF
TGCAGTGCAGCGGGTAGGGAGACCCAGTACTTC
>TRBV4-1|-|-|TRBJ1-2
CASSQDGGYGYTF
TGCGCCAGCAGCCAAGATGGGGGGTATGGCTACACCTTC
>TRBV10-3|-|TRBD2|TRBJ2-1
CAISVASGPNEQFF
TGTGCCATCAGTGTGGCTAGCGGGCCCAATGAGCAGTTCTTC
>TRBV24-1|-|-|TRBJ2-1
CATSDTRSFSNEQFF
TGTGCCACCAGTGACACTAGGAGTTTCAGCAATGAGCAGTTCTTC
>TRBV7-8|once|-|TRBJ1-1
CASSLGGDTEAFF
TGTGCCAGCAGCTTGGGGGGGGACACTGAAGCTTTCTTT
>TRBV3-1/TRBV3-2|-|TRBD1|TRBJ1-1
CASSLGQGFGAFF
TGTGCCAGCAGCCTAGGACAGGGATTTGGAGCTTTCTTT
>TRBV5-6|-|-|TRBJ1-1
CASSPGATTEAFF
TGTGCCAGCAGCCCAGGGGCCACCACAGAAGCTTTCTTT
>TRBV5-4|-|TRBD1|TRBJ1-6
CASSDYRQGISPLHF
TGTGCCAGCAGCGACTATAGACAGGGGATCTCACCCCTCCACTTT
>TRBV5-5|-|-|TRBJ2-5
CASSSGSYETQYF
TGTGCCAGCAGCTCTGGGAGTTACGAGACCCAGTACTTC
>TRBV7-9|once|-|TRBJ2-7
CASSRGAPSYEQYF
TGTGCCAGCAGCCGGGGGGCTCCCTCCTACGAGCAGTACTTC
>TRBV7-9|-|-|TRBJ2-1
CASSPQTREQFF
TGTGCCAGCAGCCCTCAAACGCGTGAGCAGTTCTTC
>TRBV18|few|-|TRBJ1-2
CASSPATYGYTF
TGTGCCAGCTCACCAGCCACTTATGGCTACACCTTC
>TRBV29-1|-|-|TRBJ2-3
CSVAELTDTQYF
TGCAGCGTCGCCGAACTAACAGATACGCAGTATTTT
>TRBV5-1|-|-|TRBJ1-5
CASSLYGQSNQPQHF
TGCGCCAGCAGCTTGTATGGCCAGTCGAATCAGCCCCAGCATTTT
>TRBV4-2|few|-|TRBJ2-7
CASLRGQGPADHYEQYF
TGTGCCTCTCTCAGGGGTCAGGGGCCGGCGGATCACTACGAGCAGTACTTC
>TRBV5-1|-|TRBD2|TRBJ2-7
CASSLGLAGAYEQYF
TGCGCCAGCAGCTTGGGGCTAGCGGGAGCCTACGAGCAGTACTTC
>TRBV10-2|-|-|TRBJ1-2
CARSGEWYGYTF
TGCGCCAGATCAGGGGAATGGTATGGCTACACCTTC
>TRBV11-2|-|-|TRBJ2-1
CASSFRDTGRGQFF
TGTGCCAGCAGCTTCCGGGACACGGGAAGGGGGCAGTTCTTC
>TRBV18|-|-|TRBJ1-1
CASSPANTEAFF
TGTGCCAGCTCACCGGCGAACACTGAAGCTTTCTTT
>TRBV7-2|-|TRBD1|TRBJ2-7
CASSENRGYEQYF
TGTGCCAGCAGCGAAAACAGGGGCTACGAGCAGTACTTC
>TRBV5-1|once|TRBD1|TRBJ2-7
CASSLIGQGSYEQYF
TGCGCCAGCAGCTTGATAGGACAGGGGTCTTACGAGCAGTACTTC
>TRBV29-1|-|-|TRBJ1-2
CSVEDSQGSGYTF
TGCAGCGTTGAAGACTCCCAGGGGAGTGGCTACACCTTC
>TRBV10-2|-|-|TRBJ2-1
CASSEVYEHNEQFF
TGCGCCAGCAGTGAAGTCTACGAGCACAATGAGCAGTTCTTC
>TRBV27|-|-|TRBJ2-7
CASSFKGVYEQYF
TGTGCCAGCAGTTTTAAAGGGGTCTACGAGCAGTACTTC
>TRBV2|-|-|TRBJ2-1
CASLNGAYNEQFF
TGTGCCAGCCTGAACGGAGCCTACAATGAGCAGTTCTTC
>TRBV9|-|TRBD2|TRBJ2-3
CAGSVVETSGCTDTQYF
TGTGCCGGCAGCGTAGTAGAGACTAGCGGCTGCACAGATACGCAGTATTTT
>TRBV18|-|-|TRBJ2-3
CASSPGFTDTQYF
TGTGCCAGCTCACCAGGCTTCACAGATACGCAGTATTTT
>TRBV14|-|-|TRBJ1-2
CASSQAGYGYTF
TGTGCCAGCAGCCAAGCGGGCTATGGCTACACCTTC
>TRBV5-1|-|TRBD2|TRBJ2-3
CASSLELATDTQYF
TGCGCCAGCAGCTTGGAACTAGCGACAGATACGCAGTATTTT
>TRBV29-1|-|TRBD2|TRBJ2-1
CPRGGRGDEQFF
TGCCCCCGAGGCGGGAGGGGCGATGAGCAGTTCTTC
>TRBV5-1|-|-|TRBJ2-3
CASRIGGSDTQYF
TGCGCCAGCAGAATCGGAGGCTCAGATACGCAGTATTTT
>TRBV3-1/TRBV3-2|-|-|TRBJ2-1
CASSQVARLGSSYNEQFF
TGTGCCAGCAGCCAAGTTGCCAGATTAGGGAGCTCCTACAATGAGCAGTTCTTC
>TRBV3-1/TRBV3-2|-|TRBD2|TRBJ2-3
CASSQGDYGLTDTQYF
TGTGCCAGCAGCCAAGGGGACTACGGCCTCACAGATACGCAGTATTTT
>TRBV3-1/TRBV3-2|-|-|TRBJ2-5
CASSPRQEVETQYF
TGTGCCAGCAGCCCTCGACAGGAGGTGGAGACCCAGTACTTC
>TRBV9|few|-|TRBJ2-3
CASSPRPDTQYF
TGTGCCAGCAGCCCCAGGCCGGATACGCAGTATTTT
>TRBV9|-|-|TRBJ1-1
CASSVQGGLNTEAFF
TGTGCCAGCAGCGTCCAAGGCGGATTGAACACTGAAGCTTTCTTT
>TRBV5-1|-|-|TRBJ1-2
CASSLLAGRGDGYTF
TGCGCCAGCAGCTTGCTGGCAGGCAGGGGTGACGGCTACACCTTC
>TRBV7-9|-|-|TRBJ2-7
CASSSQAYYEQYF
TGTGCCAGCAGCTCCCAAGCTTACTACGAGCAGTACTTC
>TRBV5-1|-|-|TRBJ2-7
CASSWDSLAYEQYF
TGCGCCAGCAGCTGGGACTCACTCGCCTACGAGCAGTACTTC
>TRBV11-2|-|-|TRBJ2-2
CASSLGVAGELFF
TGTGCCAGCAGCTTAGGTGTCGCCGGGGAGCTGTTTTTT
>TRBV24-1|once|-|TRBJ2-1
CATSDLPGLDEQFF
TGTGCCACCAGTGATTTGCCCGGACTTGACGAGCAGTTCTTC
>TRBV5-1|-|-|TRBJ1-1
CASSSFGSDTEAFF
TGCGCCAGCTCGTCGTTCGGGTCGGACACTGAAGCTTTCTTT
>TRBV19|-|-|TRBJ2-1
CASSTSGAYGQFF
TGTGCCAGTAGTACCTCTGGGGCTTATGGGCAGTTCTTC
>TRBV23-1|-|TRBD1|TRBJ1-1
CASSQPDRLNTEAFF
TGCGCCAGCAGTCAACCGGACAGGTTGAACACTGAAGCTTTCTTT
>TRBV5-8|-|TRBD1|TRBJ1-1
CASSSEHRGTEAFF
TGTGCCAGCAGCTCGGAACACAGGGGAACTGAAGCTTTCTTT
>TRBV5-1|-|TRBD2|TRBJ2-5
CASSPYSGTTGETQYF
TGCGCCAGCAGCCCCTATAGCGGGACTACTGGAGAGACCCAGTACTTC
>TRBV5-1|-|-|TRBJ1-2
CASSQENYGYTF
TGCGCCAGCAGCCAAGAGAACTATGGCTACACCTTC
>TRBV2|-|TRBD1|TRBJ2-2
CATQTGAYTGELFF
TGTGCCACCCAGACAGGGGCTTACACCGGGGAGCTGTTTTTT
>TRBV28|few|-|TRBJ1-1
CASSATGQGLNTEAFF
TGTGCCAGCAGTGCCACAGGGCAAGGGCTGAACACTGAAGCTTTCTTT